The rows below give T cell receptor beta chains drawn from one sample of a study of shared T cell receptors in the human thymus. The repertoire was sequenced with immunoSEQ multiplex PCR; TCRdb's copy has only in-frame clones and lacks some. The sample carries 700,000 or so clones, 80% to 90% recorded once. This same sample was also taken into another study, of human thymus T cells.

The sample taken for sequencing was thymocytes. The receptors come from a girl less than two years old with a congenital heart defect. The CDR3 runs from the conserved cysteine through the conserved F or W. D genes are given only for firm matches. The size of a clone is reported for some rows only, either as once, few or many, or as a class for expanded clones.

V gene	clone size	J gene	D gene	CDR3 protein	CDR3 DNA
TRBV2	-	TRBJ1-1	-	CASRRENTEAFF	TGTGCCAGCAGGAGGGAGAACACTGAAGCTTTCTTT
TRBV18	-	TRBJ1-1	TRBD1	CASSPPTTGAPMNTEAFF	TGTGCCAGCTCACCACCAACGACAGGGGCCCCCATGAACACTGAAGCTTTCTTT
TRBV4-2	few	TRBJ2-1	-	CASSRYDRLNEQFF	TGTGCCAGCAGCCGTTACGACAGACTCAATGAGCAGTTCTTC
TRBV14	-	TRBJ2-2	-	CASSTPKLQRVGELFF	TGTGCCAGCAGCACCCCGAAGCTTCAACGGGTCGGGGAGCTGTTTTTT
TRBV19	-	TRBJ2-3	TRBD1	CASSQDRGRVTDTQYF	TGTGCCAGTAGCCAGGACAGGGGGCGGGTCACAGATACGCAGTATTTT
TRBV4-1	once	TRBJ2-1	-	CASSQDRERPTNNEQFF	TGCGCCAGCAGCCAAGATAGGGAGCGGCCGACGAACAATGAGCAGTTCTTC
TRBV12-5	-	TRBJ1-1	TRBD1	CASGFPRVGRQGWYTEAFF	TGTGCTAGTGGTTTCCCAAGGGTGGGGAGACAGGGCTGGTACACTGAAGCTTTCTTT
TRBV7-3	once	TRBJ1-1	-	CASSPSGVGELFSEAFF	TGTGCCAGCAGCCCCTCCGGGGTCGGGGAGTTGTTCTCTGAAGCTTTCTTT
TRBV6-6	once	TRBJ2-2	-	CASSYRRQLNTGELFF	TGTGCCAGCAGTTACCGTCGACAGCTGAACACCGGGGAGCTGTTTTTT
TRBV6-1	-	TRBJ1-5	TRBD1	CASSETGGPRRPQHF	TGTGCCAGCAGTGAGACAGGGGGCCCCCGACGGCCCCAGCATTTT
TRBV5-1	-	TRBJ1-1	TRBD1	CASSSPPHGTGLNEAFF	TGCGCCAGCAGCTCCCCGCCCCACGGGACAGGGCTAAATGAAGCTTTCTTT
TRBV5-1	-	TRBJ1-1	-	CASSLRFVAGANTEAFF	TGCGCCAGCAGCTTGAGGTTCGTGGCGGGAGCGAACACTGAAGCTTTCTTT
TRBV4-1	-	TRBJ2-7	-	CASSQEGAGESSYEQYF	TGCGCCAGCAGCCAAGAAGGCGCAGGGGAGAGCTCCTACGAGCAGTACTTC
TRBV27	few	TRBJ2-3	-	CASTSHRQFFSTDTQYF	TGTGCCAGCACCTCTCACCGACAGTTCTTTAGCACAGATACGCAGTATTTT